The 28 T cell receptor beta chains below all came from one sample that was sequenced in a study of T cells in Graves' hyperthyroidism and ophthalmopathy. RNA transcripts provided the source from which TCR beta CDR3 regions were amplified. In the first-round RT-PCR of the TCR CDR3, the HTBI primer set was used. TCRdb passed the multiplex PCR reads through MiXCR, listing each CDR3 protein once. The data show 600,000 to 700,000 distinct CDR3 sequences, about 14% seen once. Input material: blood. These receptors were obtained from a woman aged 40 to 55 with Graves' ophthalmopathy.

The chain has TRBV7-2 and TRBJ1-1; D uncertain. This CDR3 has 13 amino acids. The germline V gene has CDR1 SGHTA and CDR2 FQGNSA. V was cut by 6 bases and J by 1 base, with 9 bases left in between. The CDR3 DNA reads TGTGCCAGCAGTGATAGGTGGAACACTGAAGCTTTCTTT. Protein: CASSDRWNTEAFF.

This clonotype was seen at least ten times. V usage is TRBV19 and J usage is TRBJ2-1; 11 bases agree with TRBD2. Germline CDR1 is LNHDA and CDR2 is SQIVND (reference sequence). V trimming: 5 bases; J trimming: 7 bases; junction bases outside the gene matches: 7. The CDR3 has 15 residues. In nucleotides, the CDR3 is TGTGCCAGTAGTGCCCTGGGGACTAGCGGAAATGAGCAGTTCTTC. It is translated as CASSALGTSGNEQFF.

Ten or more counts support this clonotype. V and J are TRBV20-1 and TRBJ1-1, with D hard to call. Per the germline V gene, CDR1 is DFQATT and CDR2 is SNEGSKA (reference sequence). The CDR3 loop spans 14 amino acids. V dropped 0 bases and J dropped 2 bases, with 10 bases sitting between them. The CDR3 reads CSARDLAGNTEAFF. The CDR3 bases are TGCAGTGCTAGAGATCTAGCGGGAAACACTGAAGCTTTCTTT.

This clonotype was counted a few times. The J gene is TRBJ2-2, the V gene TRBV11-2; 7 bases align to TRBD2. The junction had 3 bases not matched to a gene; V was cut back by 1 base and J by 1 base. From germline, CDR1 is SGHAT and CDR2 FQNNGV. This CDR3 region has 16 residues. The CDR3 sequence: CASSLGSGGNTGELFF. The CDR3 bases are TGTGCCAGCAGCTTAGGGTCGGGGGGGAACACCGGGGAGCTGTTTTTT.

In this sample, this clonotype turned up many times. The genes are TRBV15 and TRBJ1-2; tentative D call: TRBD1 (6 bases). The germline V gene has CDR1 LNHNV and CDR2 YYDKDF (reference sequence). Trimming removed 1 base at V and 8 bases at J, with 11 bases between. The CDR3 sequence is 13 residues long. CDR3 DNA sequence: TGTGCCACCAGCAGAGCAGGGGTGGACGGCTACACCTTC. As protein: CATSRAGVDGYTF.

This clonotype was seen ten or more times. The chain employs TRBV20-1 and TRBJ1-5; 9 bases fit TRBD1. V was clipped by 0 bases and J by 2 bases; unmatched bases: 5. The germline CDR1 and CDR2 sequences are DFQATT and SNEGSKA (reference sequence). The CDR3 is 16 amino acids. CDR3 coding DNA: TGCAGTGCTAGAGAGGACAGGGGAATGGGCAATCAGCCCCAGCATTTT. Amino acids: CSAREDRGMGNQPQHF.

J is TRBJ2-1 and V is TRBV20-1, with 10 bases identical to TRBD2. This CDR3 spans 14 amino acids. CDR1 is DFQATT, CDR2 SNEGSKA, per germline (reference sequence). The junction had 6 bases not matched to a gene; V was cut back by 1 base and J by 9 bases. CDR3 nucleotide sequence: TGCAGTGCTAGAGGGCTAGCGGGAGTCGGTGAGCAGTTCTTC. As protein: CSARGLAGVGEQFF.

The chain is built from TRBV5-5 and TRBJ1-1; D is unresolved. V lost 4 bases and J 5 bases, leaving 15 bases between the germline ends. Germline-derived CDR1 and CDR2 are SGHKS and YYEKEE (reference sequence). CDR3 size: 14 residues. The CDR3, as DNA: TGTGCCAGCAGCCATCTAGGTATGGAGACTGAAGCTTTCTTT. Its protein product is CASSHLGMETEAFF.

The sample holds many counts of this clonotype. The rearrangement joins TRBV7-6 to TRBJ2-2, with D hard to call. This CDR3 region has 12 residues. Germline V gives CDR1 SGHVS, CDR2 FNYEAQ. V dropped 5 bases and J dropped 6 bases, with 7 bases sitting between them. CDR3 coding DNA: TGTGCCAGCAGCCATCTTTCCGGGGAGCTGTTTTTT. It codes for CASSHLSGELFF.

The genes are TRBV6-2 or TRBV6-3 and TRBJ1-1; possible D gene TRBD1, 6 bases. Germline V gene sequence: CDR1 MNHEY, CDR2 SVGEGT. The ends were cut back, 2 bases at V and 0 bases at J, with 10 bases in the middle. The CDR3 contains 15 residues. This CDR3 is CASSYTRTVNTEAFF. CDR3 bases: TGTGCCAGCAGTTACACCCGGACAGTGAACACTGAAGCTTTCTTT.

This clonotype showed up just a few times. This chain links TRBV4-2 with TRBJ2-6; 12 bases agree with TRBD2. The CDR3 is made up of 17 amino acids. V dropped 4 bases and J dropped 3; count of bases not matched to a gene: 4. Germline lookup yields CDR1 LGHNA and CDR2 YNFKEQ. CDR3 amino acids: CASSPRLAGDGANVLTF. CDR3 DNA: TGTGCCAGCAGCCCCAGACTAGCGGGAGATGGGGCCAACGTCCTGACTTTC.

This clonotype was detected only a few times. The CDR3 DNA is TGTGCCAGCTCACCGAGCAGCAAGGAGCAGTACTTC. Protein: CASSPSSKEQYF. V and J are TRBV18 and TRBJ2-7; D not resolved. From germline, CDR1 is KGHSH and CDR2 LQKENI. CDR3 length: 12 amino acids. The germline V and J ends were trimmed by 3 bases and 7 bases, with 10 bases remaining between them. Full variable domain (remainder filled in from reference TRBV18 and TRBJ2-7): NAGVMQNPRHLVRRRGQEARLRCSPMKGHSHVYWYRQLPEEGLKFMVYLQKENIIDESGMPKERFSAEFPKEGPSILRIQQVVRGDSAAYFCASSPSSKEQYFGPGTRLTVT.

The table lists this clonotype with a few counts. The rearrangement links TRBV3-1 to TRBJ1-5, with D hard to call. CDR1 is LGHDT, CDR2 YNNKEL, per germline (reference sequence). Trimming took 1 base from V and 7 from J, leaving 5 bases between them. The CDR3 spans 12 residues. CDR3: CASSQASQPQHF. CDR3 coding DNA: TGTGCCAGCAGCCAAGCATCACAGCCCCAGCATTTT.

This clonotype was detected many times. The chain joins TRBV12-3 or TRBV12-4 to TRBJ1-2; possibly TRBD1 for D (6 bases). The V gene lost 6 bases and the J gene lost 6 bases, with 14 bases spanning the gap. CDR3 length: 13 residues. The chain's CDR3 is CASSSRAGDGYTF. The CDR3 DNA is TGTGCCAGCAGCAGCCGGGCAGGGGATGGCTACACCTTC.

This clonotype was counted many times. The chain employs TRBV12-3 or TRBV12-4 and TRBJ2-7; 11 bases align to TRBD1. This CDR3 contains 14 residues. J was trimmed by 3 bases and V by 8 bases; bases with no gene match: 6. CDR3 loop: CASRPGTGGYEQYF. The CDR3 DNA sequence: TGTGCCAGCCGCCCCGGGACAGGGGGCTACGAGCAGTACTTC.

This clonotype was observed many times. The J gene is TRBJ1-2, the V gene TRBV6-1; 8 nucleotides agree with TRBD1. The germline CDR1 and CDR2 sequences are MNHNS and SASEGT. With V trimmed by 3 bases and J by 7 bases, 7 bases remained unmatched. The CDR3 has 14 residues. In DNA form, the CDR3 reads TGTGCCAGCAGTGACGGACAGGGCGGACTTGGCTACACCTTC. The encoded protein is CASSDGQGGLGYTF.

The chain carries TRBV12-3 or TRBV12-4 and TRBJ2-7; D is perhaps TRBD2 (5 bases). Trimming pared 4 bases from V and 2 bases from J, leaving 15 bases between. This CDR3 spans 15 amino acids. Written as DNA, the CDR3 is TGTGCCAGCAGTTCCGCCATACGACTAACCTACGAGCAGTACTTC. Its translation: CASSSAIRLTYEQYF.

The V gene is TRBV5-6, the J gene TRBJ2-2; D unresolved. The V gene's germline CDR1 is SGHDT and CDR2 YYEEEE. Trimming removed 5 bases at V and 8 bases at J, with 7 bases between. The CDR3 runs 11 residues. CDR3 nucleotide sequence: TGTGCCAGCAGGAGCCGAGGGGAGCTGTTTTTT. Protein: CASRSRGELFF. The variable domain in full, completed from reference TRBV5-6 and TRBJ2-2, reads DAGVTQSPTHLIKTRGQQVTLRCSPKSGHDTVSWYQQALGQGPQFIFQYYEEEERQRGNFPDRFSGHQFPNYSSELNVNALLLGDSALYLCASRSRGELFFGEGSRLTVL.

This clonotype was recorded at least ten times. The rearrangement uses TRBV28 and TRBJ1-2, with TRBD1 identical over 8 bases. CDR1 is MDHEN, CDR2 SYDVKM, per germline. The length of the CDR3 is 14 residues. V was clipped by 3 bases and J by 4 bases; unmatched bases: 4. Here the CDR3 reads CASSFLTGAYGYTF. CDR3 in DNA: TGTGCCAGCAGTTTTTTGACAGGGGCCTATGGCTACACCTTC.

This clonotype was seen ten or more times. CDR3 loop: CASSWDSEAFF. The CDR3 region has the DNA TGTGCCAGCAGCTGGGACAGCGAAGCTTTCTTT. The chain combines TRBV6-5 with TRBJ1-1, with 7 bases identical to TRBD1. Per the germline V gene, CDR1 is MNHEY and CDR2 is SVGAGI. The ends lost 6 bases at V and 8 bases at J; junction bases unmatched: 3. The CDR3 loop spans 11 amino acids.

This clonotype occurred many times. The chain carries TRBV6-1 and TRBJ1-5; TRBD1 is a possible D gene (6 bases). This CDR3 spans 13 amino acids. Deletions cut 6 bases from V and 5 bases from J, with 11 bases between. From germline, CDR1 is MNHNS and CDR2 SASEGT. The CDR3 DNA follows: TGTGCCAGCAGGACGACAGGTTATCAGCCCCAGCATTTT. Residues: CASRTTGYQPQHF.

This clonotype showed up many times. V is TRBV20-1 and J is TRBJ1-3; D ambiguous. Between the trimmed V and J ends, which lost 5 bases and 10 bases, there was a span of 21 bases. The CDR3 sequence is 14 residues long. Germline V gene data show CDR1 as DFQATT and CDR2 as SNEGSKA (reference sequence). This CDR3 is CSAGRGRVERTIYF. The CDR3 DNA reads TGCAGTGCTGGCCGAGGACGGGTAGAACGGACCATATATTTT.

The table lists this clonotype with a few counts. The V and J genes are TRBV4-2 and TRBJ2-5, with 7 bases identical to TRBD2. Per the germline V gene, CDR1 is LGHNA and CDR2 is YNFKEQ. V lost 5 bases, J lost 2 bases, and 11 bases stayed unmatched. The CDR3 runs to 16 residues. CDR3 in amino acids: CASSTRLATMQETQYF. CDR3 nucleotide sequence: TGTGCCAGCAGCACCCGACTAGCTACAATGCAAGAGACCCAGTACTTC.

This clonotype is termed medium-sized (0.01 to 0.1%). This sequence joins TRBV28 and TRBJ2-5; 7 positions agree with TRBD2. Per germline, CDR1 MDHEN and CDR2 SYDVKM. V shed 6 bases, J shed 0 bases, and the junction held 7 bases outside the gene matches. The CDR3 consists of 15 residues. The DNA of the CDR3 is TGTGCCAGCAGGACGGCGGGAGCTAACCAAGAGACCCAGTACTTC. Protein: CASRTAGANQETQYF.

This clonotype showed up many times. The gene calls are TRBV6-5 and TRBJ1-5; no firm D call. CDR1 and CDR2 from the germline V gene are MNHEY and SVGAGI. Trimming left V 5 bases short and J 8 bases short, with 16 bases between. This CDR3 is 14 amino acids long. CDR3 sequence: CASSLRIFSEPQHF. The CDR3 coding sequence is TGTGCCAGCAGTCTCCGTATATTCAGCGAGCCCCAGCATTTT.

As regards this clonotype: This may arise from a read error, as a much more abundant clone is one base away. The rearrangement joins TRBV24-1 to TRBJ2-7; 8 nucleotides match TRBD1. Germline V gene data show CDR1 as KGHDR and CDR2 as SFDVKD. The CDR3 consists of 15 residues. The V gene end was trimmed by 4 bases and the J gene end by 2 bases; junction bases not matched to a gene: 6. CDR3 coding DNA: TGTGCCACCAGTGAGGACAGGGTGACCACCTACGAGCAGTACTTC. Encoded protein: CATSEDRVTTYEQYF.

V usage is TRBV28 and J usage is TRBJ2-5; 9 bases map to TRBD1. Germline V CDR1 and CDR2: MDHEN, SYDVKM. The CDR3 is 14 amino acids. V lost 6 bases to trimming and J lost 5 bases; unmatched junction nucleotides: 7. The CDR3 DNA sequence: TGTGCCAGCAGGCCAACAGGGGGCGTTGAGACCCAGTACTTC. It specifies CASRPTGGVETQYF.

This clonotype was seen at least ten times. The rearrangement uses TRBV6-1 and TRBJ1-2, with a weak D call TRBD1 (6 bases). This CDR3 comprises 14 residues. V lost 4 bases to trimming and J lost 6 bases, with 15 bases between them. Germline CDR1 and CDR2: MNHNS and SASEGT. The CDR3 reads CASSGGGRGDGYTF. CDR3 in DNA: TGTGCCAGCAGTGGAGGTGGCAGGGGCGATGGCTACACCTTC.